A selection of T cell receptor beta chains follows, all from one sample in a study of T cells in Graves' hyperthyroidism and ophthalmopathy. MiXCR, run by TCRdb on the multiplex PCR reads, gives a single entry per CDR3 protein. The sample consists of 350,000 or so distinct CDR3 sequences, around a sixth of them appearing once. The sequencing sample was made of blood. These receptors were collected from a woman aged 45-60 years with Graves' hyperthyroidism. Each CDR3 is given with its conserved first and last residue. The D gene is left open where the match is weak. Some rows mark clone size as missing; the rest say once, few, many or name a class of expanded clone.

d_gene: TRBD1; j_gene: TRBJ2-1; v_gene: TRBV18; len: 14; abundance: many; CDR3nt: TGTGCCAGCTCCCCGGGACAGGTTAACAATGAGCAGTTCTTC; CDR3aa: CASSPGQVNNEQFF
d_gene: NA; j_gene: TRBJ2-7; v_gene: TRBV9; len: 15; abundance: NA; CDR3nt: TGTGCCAGCAGCGCCGGCGTGTCTAGCTCCTACGAGCAGTACTTC; CDR3aa: CASSAGVSSSYEQYF
d_gene: NA; j_gene: TRBJ1-1; v_gene: TRBV12-3/TRBV12-4; len: 12; abundance: many; CDR3nt: TGTGCCAGCAGTCCTCTGGGGGGGGAAGCTTTCTTT; CDR3aa: CASSPLGGEAFF
d_gene: NA; j_gene: TRBJ2-3; v_gene: TRBV10-3; len: 15; abundance: few; CDR3nt: TGTGCCACCGGGGGAGGTAGCGTCAGCACAGATACGCAGTATTTT; CDR3aa: CATGGGSVSTDTQYF
d_gene: NA; j_gene: TRBJ1-4; v_gene: TRBV30; len: 13; abundance: many; CDR3nt: TGTGCCTGCAGACGGGACCGGCATGAAAAACTGTTTTTT; CDR3aa: CACRRDRHEKLFF
d_gene: NA; j_gene: TRBJ2-7; v_gene: TRBV2; len: 14; abundance: NA; CDR3nt: TGTGCCAGCCGGTCTTCAGGGGTTTCCTACGAGCAGTACTTC; CDR3aa: CASRSSGVSYEQYF
d_gene: NA; j_gene: TRBJ1-2; v_gene: TRBV5-1; len: 15; abundance: many; CDR3nt: TGCGCCAGCGGAACAGGGACAACAGACGGCTATGGCTACACCTTC; CDR3aa: CASGTGTTDGYGYTF
d_gene: NA; j_gene: TRBJ2-2; v_gene: TRBV3-1; len: 17; abundance: few; CDR3nt: TGTGCCAGCAGCCGAACTGCGGCGGGCCCCAGCACCGGGGAGCTGTTTTTT; CDR3aa: CASSRTAAGPSTGELFF
d_gene: NA; j_gene: TRBJ2-1; v_gene: TRBV20-1; len: 13; abundance: NA; CDR3nt: TGCAGTGCTGACCGGACCCTCTACAATGAGCAGTTCTTC; CDR3aa: CSADRTLYNEQFF
d_gene: NA; j_gene: TRBJ1-1; v_gene: TRBV13; len: 13; abundance: NA; CDR3nt: TGTGCCAGCAGCTTAGAACAGGGCGCTGAAGCTTTCTTT; CDR3aa: CASSLEQGAEAFF
d_gene: TRBD2; j_gene: TRBJ2-3; v_gene: TRBV9; len: 16; abundance: few; CDR3nt: TGTGCCAGCAGCGCCACAGGGACTAGCGGGAGAGATACGCAGTATTTT; CDR3aa: CASSATGTSGRDTQYF
d_gene: NA; j_gene: TRBJ2-3; v_gene: TRBV7-3; len: 13; abundance: many; CDR3nt: TGTGCCAGCAGCCCGTTCCGGGCAGATACGCAGTATTTT; CDR3aa: CASSPFRADTQYF
d_gene: TRBD2; j_gene: TRBJ2-7; v_gene: TRBV9; len: 16; abundance: once; CDR3nt: TGTGCCAGCAGCGTAGGACTAGCGGGGTCCCCGTACGAGCAGTACTTC; CDR3aa: CASSVGLAGSPYEQYF
d_gene: TRBD1; j_gene: TRBJ2-2; v_gene: TRBV30; len: 13; abundance: few; CDR3nt: TGTGCCTGGGACAGGGTGGCCACCGGGGAGCTGTTTTTT; CDR3aa: CAWDRVATGELFF
d_gene: NA; j_gene: TRBJ1-6; v_gene: TRBV7-9; len: 18; abundance: NA; CDR3nt: TGTGCCAGAGACAGCTTGGGGGCGCTAATTCCGAATAATTCACCCCTCCACTTT; CDR3aa: CARDSLGALIPNNSPLHF
d_gene: NA; j_gene: TRBJ2-7; v_gene: TRBV5-1; len: 12; abundance: many; CDR3nt: TGCGCCAGCAGCTTCAGCGGGTACGAGCAGTACTTC; CDR3aa: CASSFSGYEQYF
d_gene: TRBD2; j_gene: TRBJ2-1; v_gene: TRBV7-6; len: 17; abundance: once; CDR3nt: TGTGCCAGCAGCTTAGCAGCAGCGGGAGGGTGGTACAATGAGCAGTTCTTC; CDR3aa: CASSLAAAGGWYNEQFF
d_gene: NA; j_gene: TRBJ1-4; v_gene: TRBV25-1; len: 16; abundance: NA; CDR3nt: TGTGCCAGCAGTGAGAGGAGTCCCCCCGCTAATGAAAAACTGTTTTTT; CDR3aa: CASSERSPPANEKLFF
d_gene: NA; j_gene: TRBJ2-1; v_gene: TRBV27; len: 15; abundance: NA; CDR3nt: TGTGCCAGCAGTTTAGAGGGTCACTCCTACAATGAGCAGTTCTTC; CDR3aa: CASSLEGHSYNEQFF
d_gene: NA; j_gene: TRBJ1-1; v_gene: TRBV7-9; len: 17; abundance: NA; CDR3nt: TGTGCCAGCAGCTTGTGGGGATTGAGGGGAATGAACACTGAAGCTTTCTTT; CDR3aa: CASSLWGLRGMNTEAFF
d_gene: NA; j_gene: TRBJ1-2; v_gene: TRBV30; len: 13; abundance: many; CDR3nt: TGTGCCTGGAGTTCGGGCGCATACTATGGCTACACCTTC; CDR3aa: CAWSSGAYYGYTF
d_gene: NA; j_gene: TRBJ2-7; v_gene: TRBV2; len: 14; abundance: few; CDR3nt: TGTGCCAGCAGTGGGACAGTACAATTCTACGAGCAGTACTTC; CDR3aa: CASSGTVQFYEQYF
d_gene: NA; j_gene: TRBJ2-7; v_gene: TRBV7-2; len: 15; abundance: few; CDR3nt: TGTGCCAGCAGCTTAGGGGGGACAATCTCCTACGAGCAGTACTTC; CDR3aa: CASSLGGTISYEQYF
d_gene: TRBD2; j_gene: TRBJ2-3; v_gene: TRBV7-6; len: 18; abundance: many; CDR3nt: TGTGCCAGCAGCTTAGGACTAGCGGGAGGCGGAGGGACAGATACGCAGTATTTT; CDR3aa: CASSLGLAGGGGTDTQYF
d_gene: NA; j_gene: TRBJ1-3; v_gene: TRBV20-1; len: 13; abundance: few; CDR3nt: TGCAGTGCTAGGTACTACTCTGGAAACACCATATATTTT; CDR3aa: CSARYYSGNTIYF
d_gene: NA; j_gene: TRBJ2-2; v_gene: TRBV18; len: 14; abundance: many; CDR3nt: TGTGCCAGCTCACATAACACAAACACCGGGGAGCTGTTTTTT; CDR3aa: CASSHNTNTGELFF